These 20 T cell receptor beta chains were all obtained from the same sample, sequenced in a study of T-cell memory formation after mild COVID-19. TCRdb re-analysed the 5' RACE reads in MiXCR, keeping a single row per CDR3 protein. The repertoire holds around 450,000 distinct CDR3 sequences, with 20% as singletons. The source material was PBMCs or a T cell subset sorted from them (not recorded which). These receptors all stem from an adult woman who had mild COVID-19 (a few samples of this study predate the infection). Cell type and time point are not known.

This clonotype was detected many times. V gene TRBV27 combines with J gene TRBJ2-7; D ambiguous. Germline V gene sequence: CDR1 MNHEY, CDR2 SMNVEV (reference sequence). The V end was cut by 3 bases, the J end by 0 bases, with 6 bases between. The CDR3 is made up of 13 amino acids. The CDR3 region is CASSFRISYEQYF. As DNA, the CDR3 is TGTGCCAGCAGTTTTCGGATCTCCTACGAGCAGTACTTC.

The V and J genes are TRBV14 and TRBJ1-2; 8 bases match TRBD1. The CDR3 is 13 residues long. Germline CDR1 and CDR2: SGHDN and FVKESK. V dropped 8 bases and J dropped 5; count of bases not matched to a gene: 7. The chain's CDR3 is CASSDRADYGYTF. The CDR3 DNA follows: TGTGCCAGCTCGGACAGGGCGGATTATGGCTACACCTTC.

This clonotype has just a few counts. V is TRBV20-1 and J is TRBJ2-7, with D unclear. Germline V lookup: CDR1 DFQATT, CDR2 SNEGSKA (reference sequence). This CDR3 comprises 12 residues. CDR3 in amino acids: CIAADASYEQYF. The CDR3 nucleotides are TGCATCGCGGCAGACGCCTCCTACGAGCAGTACTTC.

This clonotype has a handful of counts. The chain uses TRBV4-1 and TRBJ2-1; 7 bases map to TRBD1. The germline CDR1 and CDR2 sequences are MGHRA and YSYEKL. The CDR3 covers 17 residues. V shed 1 base, J shed 2 bases, and the junction held 8 bases outside the gene matches. The CDR3 nucleotides are TGCGCCAGCAGCCAAGGGTTGAGGGGGCCAGCCTACAATGAGCAGTTCTTC. It is translated as CASSQGLRGPAYNEQFF.

The chain combines TRBV7-2 with TRBJ2-1; 7 bases match TRBD1. The CDR3 totals 16 residues. Germline V gene data show CDR1 as SGHTA and CDR2 as FQGNSA. After removal of 5 bases from V and 5 bases from J, the junction contained 12 bases not matched to a gene. The CDR3 spells CASSLTGASANNEQFF. CDR3 nucleotide sequence: TGTGCCAGCAGCCTCACAGGGGCTTCTGCCAACAATGAGCAGTTCTTC.

This clonotype has a handful of counts. This sequence joins TRBV29-1 and TRBJ2-1; 8 bases agree with TRBD2. CDR1 is SQVTM, CDR2 ANQGSEA, per germline. Trimming took 3 bases from V and 8 from J; bases not matched to a gene: 9. This CDR3 has 14 residues. The CDR3 loop reads CSVDMASGFYEQFF. For the CDR3, the DNA is TGCAGCGTTGACATGGCTAGCGGGTTCTATGAGCAGTTCTTC.

This clonotype was counted only a few times. The chain recombines TRBV20-1 with TRBJ1-1; perhaps TRBD1 as D (6 bases). Trimming cost V 6 bases and J 0 bases, with 23 bases left between them. The CDR3 length is 17 residues. Germline V CDR1 and CDR2: DFQATT, SNEGSKA (reference sequence). CDR3 in DNA: TGCAGTGCCTCAAAACGTCAGGGGTTCGGCTTGAACACTGAAGCTTTCTTT. Amino acids: CSASKRQGFGLNTEAFF.

The sample holds a few counts of this clonotype. The genes are TRBV5-1 and TRBJ2-5; TRBD2 agrees at 10 bases. This CDR3 region has 15 residues. The V and J ends lost 0 bases and 2 bases, in that order; junction bases with no gene match: 1. Per germline, CDR1 SGHRS and CDR2 YFSETQ. Written as DNA, the CDR3 is TGCGCCAGCAGCTTGGATAGCGGGGGGCAAGAGACCCAGTACTTC. Translating gives CASSLDSGGQETQYF.

There are a few counts of this clonotype. The chain employs TRBV5-1 and TRBJ1-2, with 7 bases lining up with TRBD1. V shed 4 bases and J 6 bases; nucleotides not matched to a gene: 3. Germline lookup yields CDR1 SGHRS and CDR2 YFSETQ. The CDR3 consists of 12 residues. In nucleotides, the CDR3 is TGCGCCAGCAGCCCGACAGGGAATGGCTACACCTTC. Protein product: CASSPTGNGYTF.

This sequence joins TRBV5-1 and TRBJ2-1; tentative D call: TRBD2 (6 bases). The CDR3 length is 15 residues. CDR1 is SGHRS and CDR2 is YFSETQ in the germline V gene. Trimming took 4 bases from V and 0 from J, leaving 11 bases between them. The CDR3 DNA follows: TGCGCCAGCAGCGTACGGGAGAGCTCCTACAATGAGCAGTTCTTC. It is translated as CASSVRESSYNEQFF.

The V call is TRBV24-1, the J call TRBJ2-4, with a possible D match to TRBD1 (5 bases). V was cut by 7 bases and J by 4 bases, with 10 bases left in between. CDR1 and CDR2 from the germline V gene are KGHDR and SFDVKD. CDR3 size: 13 residues. The CDR3 spells CATSRTQKNIQYF. The CDR3 nucleotides are TGTGCCACCAGCAGGACACAAAAAAACATTCAGTACTTC.

This chain joins TRBV5-1 and TRBJ2-3; perhaps D is TRBD1 or TRBD2 (5 bases each). Trimming took off 4 bases at V and 1 base at J, with 13 bases between the two ends. Germline CDR1 SGHRS, CDR2 YFSETQ. The length of the CDR3 is 15 residues. The CDR3 coding sequence is TGCGCCAGCAGCCTTGCGCAGGGAGGCACAGATACGCAGTATTTT. This translates into CASSLAQGGTDTQYF.

This clonotype was picked up one time. The chain links TRBV5-5 to TRBJ1-2; D is unclear. CDR1 and CDR2 (germline): SGHKS, YYEKEE (reference sequence). Deletions cut 6 bases from V and 7 bases from J, with 13 bases between. The CDR3 is 12 residues long. The CDR3 sequence is CASNSPGLGYTF. The CDR3 DNA is TGTGCCAGCAACAGTCCGGGCCTTGGCTACACCTTC.

In its sample, this clonotype was seen a few times. The rearrangement joins TRBV9 to TRBJ2-1; D uncertain. The V gene lost 5 bases and the J gene lost 2 bases, with 23 bases spanning the gap. The CDR3 is 18 residues long. CDR1 and CDR2 from the germline V gene are SGDLS and YYNGEE. For the CDR3, the DNA is TGTGCCAGCAGTTCTAGTCGACACCGGCCGCAGACCTACAATGAGCAGTTCTTC. Translated: CASSSSRHRPQTYNEQFF.

This clonotype was detected ten times or more. V is TRBV20-1 and J is TRBJ2-4; perhaps TRBD1 as D (6 bases). With 6 bases removed from V and 6 bases from J, the gap between germline ends came to 9 bases. From germline, CDR1 is DFQATT and CDR2 SNEGSKA (reference sequence). This CDR3 has 11 residues. CDR3 coding DNA: TGCAGTGCCACGGACAGAAACATTCAGTACTTC. Its translation: CSATDRNIQYF.

This chain links TRBV19 with TRBJ2-7, with 10 bases aligning to TRBD1. The germline V gene encodes CDR1 LNHDA and CDR2 SQIVND (reference sequence). V trimming: 3 bases; J trimming: 4 bases; junction bases outside the gene matches: 3. This CDR3 comprises 14 residues. CDR3: CASSIDRGPYEQYF. CDR3 nucleotide sequence: TGTGCCAGTAGTATCGACAGGGGGCCGTACGAGCAGTACTTC.

The J gene is TRBJ2-5, the V gene TRBV13; no firm D call. V lost 0 bases and J lost 0, with 17 bases in between. The CDR3 is 18 amino acids. The germline V gene encodes CDR1 PRHDT and CDR2 FYEKMQ (reference sequence). CDR3 nucleotides: TGTGCCAGCAGCTTAGGCATCGGAACAGTGATGTACCAAGAGACCCAGTACTTC. It specifies CASSLGIGTVMYQETQYF.

Ten or more counts support this clonotype. The V call is TRBV4-3, the J call TRBJ1-1; D is ambiguous. V lost 4 bases and J 4 bases, leaving 10 bases between the germline ends. The CDR3 contains 13 residues. Germline V gene sequence: CDR1 LGHNA, CDR2 YSLEER. This CDR3 is CASSPGTGTEAFF. In DNA form, the CDR3 reads TGCGCCAGCAGCCCGGGCACTGGCACTGAAGCTTTCTTT.

This chain uses TRBV18 with TRBJ1-2, with 7 bases lining up with TRBD1. The CDR3 length is 17 residues. J was trimmed by 1 base and V by 4 bases; bases with no gene match: 12. Germline CDR1 KGHSH, CDR2 LQKENI. CDR3 nucleotide sequence: TGTGCCAGCTCACAAGGGACAGAGACCACTCTTAACTATGGCTACACCTTC. Translated: CASSQGTETTLNYGYTF.

The rearrangement uses TRBV20-1 and TRBJ1-5, with D unresolved. Trimming took off 5 bases at V and 3 bases at J, with 17 bases between the two ends. Per germline, CDR1 DFQATT and CDR2 SNEGSKA (reference sequence). The CDR3 totals 15 residues. CDR3 loop: CSASPTSASNQPQHF. The CDR3 DNA reads TGCAGTGCTTCCCCGACATCGGCGTCCAATCAGCCCCAGCATTTT.